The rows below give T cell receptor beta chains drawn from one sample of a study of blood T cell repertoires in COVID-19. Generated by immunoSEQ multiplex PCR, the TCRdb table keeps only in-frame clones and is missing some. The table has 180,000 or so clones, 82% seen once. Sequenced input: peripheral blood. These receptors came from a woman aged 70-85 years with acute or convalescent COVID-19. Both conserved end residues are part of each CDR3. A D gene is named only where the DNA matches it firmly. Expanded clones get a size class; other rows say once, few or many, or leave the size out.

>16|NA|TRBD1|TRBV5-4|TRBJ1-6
CASSMTGSSYNSPLHF
TGTGCCAGCAGCATGACAGGGAGCTCCTATAATTCACCCCTCCACTTT
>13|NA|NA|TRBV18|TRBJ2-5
CASSPAAQETQYF
TGTGCCAGCTCACCGGCTGCTCAAGAGACCCAGTACTTC
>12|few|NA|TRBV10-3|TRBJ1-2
CASSGTNYGYTF
TGTGCCAGCTCCGGGACAAACTATGGCTACACCTTC
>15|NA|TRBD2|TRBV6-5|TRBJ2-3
CASRSLAGGLDTQYF
TGTGCCAGCAGATCATTAGCGGGAGGGTTAGATACGCAGTATTTT
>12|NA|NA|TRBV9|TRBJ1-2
CASRGQGYGYTF
TGTGCCAGCAGGGGCCAGGGCTATGGCTACACCTTC
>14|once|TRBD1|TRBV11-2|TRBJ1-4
CASSRDRGLEKLFF
TGTGCCAGCAGCCGAGACAGGGGGCTTGAAAAACTGTTTTTT
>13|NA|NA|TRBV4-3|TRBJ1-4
CASSQDRGEKLFF
TGCGCCAGCAGCCAAGATAGGGGTGAAAAACTGTTTTTT
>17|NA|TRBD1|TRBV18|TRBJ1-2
CASSPLIQGASNYGYTF
TGTGCCAGCTCACCACTCATCCAGGGGGCCTCTAACTATGGCTACACCTTC
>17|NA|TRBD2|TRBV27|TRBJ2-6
CASSLAGDGSGANVLTF
TGTGCCAGCAGTTTAGCGGGAGACGGCTCTGGGGCCAACGTCCTGACTTTC
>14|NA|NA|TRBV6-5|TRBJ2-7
CASSVDPSGYEQYF
TGTGCCAGCAGCGTAGACCCAAGCGGCTACGAGCAGTACTTC
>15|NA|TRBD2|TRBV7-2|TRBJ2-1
CASSSPGLAGGGQFF
TGTGCCAGCAGCTCACCGGGACTAGCGGGAGGAGGGCAGTTCTTC
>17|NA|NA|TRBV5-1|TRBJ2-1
CASSVLSRDFGNNEQFF
TGCGCCAGCAGCGTCTTGAGCCGGGACTTCGGAAACAATGAGCAGTTCTTC